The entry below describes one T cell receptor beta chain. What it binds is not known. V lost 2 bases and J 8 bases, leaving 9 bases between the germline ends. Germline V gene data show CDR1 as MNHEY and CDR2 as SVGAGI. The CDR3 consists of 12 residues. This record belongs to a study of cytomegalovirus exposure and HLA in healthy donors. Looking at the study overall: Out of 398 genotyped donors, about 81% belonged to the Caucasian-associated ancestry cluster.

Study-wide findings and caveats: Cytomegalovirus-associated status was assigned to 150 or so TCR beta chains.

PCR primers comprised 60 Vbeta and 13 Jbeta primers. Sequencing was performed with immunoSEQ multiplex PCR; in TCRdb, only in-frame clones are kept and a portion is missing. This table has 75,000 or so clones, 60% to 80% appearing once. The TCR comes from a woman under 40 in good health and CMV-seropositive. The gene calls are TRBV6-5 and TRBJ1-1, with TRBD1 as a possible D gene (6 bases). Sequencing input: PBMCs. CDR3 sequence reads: CASSYGQNEAFF. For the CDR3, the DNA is TGTGCCAGCAGTTACGGACAGAACGAAGCTTTCTTT.